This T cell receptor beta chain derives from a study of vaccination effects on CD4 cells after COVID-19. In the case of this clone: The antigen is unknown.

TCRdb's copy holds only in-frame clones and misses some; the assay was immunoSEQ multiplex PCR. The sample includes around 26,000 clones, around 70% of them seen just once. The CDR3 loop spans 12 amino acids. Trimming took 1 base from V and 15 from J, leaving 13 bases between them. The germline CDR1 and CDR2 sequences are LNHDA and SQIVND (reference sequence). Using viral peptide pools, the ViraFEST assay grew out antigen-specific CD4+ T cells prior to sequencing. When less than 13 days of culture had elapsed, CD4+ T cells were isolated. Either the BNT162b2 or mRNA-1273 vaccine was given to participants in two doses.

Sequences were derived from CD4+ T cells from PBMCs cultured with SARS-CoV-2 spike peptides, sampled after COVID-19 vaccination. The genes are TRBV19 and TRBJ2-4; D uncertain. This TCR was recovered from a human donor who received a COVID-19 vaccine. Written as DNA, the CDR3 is TGTGCCAGTAGTATAGTTATTGGGGTATTGTACTTC. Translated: CASSIVIGVLYF.